Shown below are 27 T cell receptor beta chains from a single sample sequenced in a study of beta chain features in type 1 diabetes. Isolated RNA was reverse transcribed in full, so expressed TCRB transcripts were sequenced. This table comes from immunoSEQ multiplex PCR, and its TCRdb copy is limited to in-frame clones, with some not included. The sample consists of 160,000 or so clones, over 8.5% of them appearing once. The source material was central memory CD4+ T cells from blood. The receptors originated from a man aged 18 to 35 in good health.

Only a few counts were recorded for this clone. This chain connects TRBV28 to TRBJ2-5; TRBD1 matches at 7 bases. The V gene end was trimmed by 5 bases and the J gene end by 9 bases; junction bases not matched to a gene: 15. CDR3 length: 15 amino acids. Germline CDR1 is MDHEN and CDR2 is SYDVKM. The CDR3 coding sequence is TGTGCCAGCAGTCCCCGTACAGGGGCCCCAGGGGCCCAGTACTTC. Protein product: CASSPRTGAPGAQYF.

The V and J genes are TRBV4-3 and TRBJ2-1, with TRBD1 as a possible D gene (6 bases). CDR1 is LGHNA, CDR2 YSLEER, per germline. The CDR3 runs to 14 residues. The V and J ends lost 0 bases and 8 bases respectively, with 11 bases between them. CDR3 coding DNA: TGCGCCAGCAGCCAAGATCCAGGGGACGATGAGCAGTTCTTC. It is translated as CASSQDPGDDEQFF.

The CDR3: CASSSALQGGTEAFF. The DNA for the CDR3 is TGTGCCAGCAGTTCAGCACTACAGGGGGGGACTGAAGCTTTCTTT. The chain joins TRBV27 to TRBJ1-1, with 8 bases that match TRBD1. V lost 4 bases, J lost 5 bases, and 9 bases stayed unmatched. This CDR3 contains 15 residues. Germline V gene sequence: CDR1 MNHEY, CDR2 SMNVEV (reference sequence).

The rearrangement links TRBV12-5 to TRBJ2-5; no clear D gene. The V and J ends lost 3 bases and 1 base respectively, with 6 bases between them. The CDR3 has 13 amino acids. The germline V gene encodes CDR1 LGHNT and CDR2 FRNRAP. The CDR3, as DNA: TGTGCTAGTGGTTTCCCGCCCCAAGAGACCCAGTACTTC. This translates into CASGFPPQETQYF.

This chain joins TRBV9 and TRBJ1-2, with 7 bases identical to TRBD1. After removal of 2 bases from V and 3 bases from J, the junction contained 4 bases not matched to a gene. This CDR3 is built from 14 residues. Per the germline V gene, CDR1 is SGDLS and CDR2 is YYNGEE. In DNA, the CDR3 is TGTGCCAGCAGCGTCGACAGGGTTGACTATGGCTACACCTTC. Amino acid sequence: CASSVDRVDYGYTF.

This clone was recorded a few times. The chain carries TRBV5-1 and TRBJ2-5; tentative D call: TRBD2 (6 bases). V was pared by 2 bases and J by 5 bases, with 10 bases between. The CDR3 covers 13 residues. Germline-derived CDR1 and CDR2 are SGHRS and YFSETQ. Written as DNA, the CDR3 is TGCGCCAGCAGCTTCCGCGGGATTGAGACCCAGTACTTC. It encodes CASSFRGIETQYF.

The sample holds a few counts of this clone. The rearrangement joins TRBV6-1 to TRBJ2-1; D gene unclear. CDR3 length: 11 amino acids. The ends were cut back, 6 bases at V and 8 bases at J, with 8 bases in the middle. CDR1 is MNHNS, CDR2 SASEGT, per germline. CDR3 protein: CASSGWDEQFF. CDR3 DNA: TGTGCCAGCAGCGGTTGGGATGAGCAGTTCTTC.

This clone has just a few counts. V gene TRBV5-1 combines with J gene TRBJ1-5; tentatively, D is TRBD1 (6 bases). V gave up 2 bases and J gave up 2 bases, with 11 bases separating them. The CDR3 runs 15 residues. Germline values: CDR1 SGHRS, CDR2 YFSETQ. The chain's CDR3 is CASSFRGDGNQPQHF. The CDR3, as DNA: TGCGCCAGCAGCTTCAGGGGAGACGGCAATCAGCCCCAGCATTTT.

The V gene is TRBV7-2, the J gene TRBJ1-3; a weak D match, TRBD1 (5 bases). From germline, CDR1 is SGHTA and CDR2 FQGNSA. Trimming cost V 2 bases and J 2 bases, with 13 bases left between them. This CDR3 region has 16 residues. CDR3 in DNA: TGTGCCAGCAGCTTAAAAGGAGGGGTGACTGGAAACACCATATATTTT. Translated: CASSLKGGVTGNTIYF.

The chain carries TRBV5-4 and TRBJ1-3; D might be TRBD1 (6 bases). Trimming cost V 0 bases and J 0 bases, with 10 bases left between them. This CDR3 is 16 amino acids long. CDR1 SGHNT and CDR2 YYREEE come from the germline V gene (reference sequence). The CDR3 nucleotides read TGTGCCAGCAGCTTGGGGACAGCTCACTCTGGAAACACCATATATTTT. It codes for CASSLGTAHSGNTIYF.

For this clone: Its ends do not fully match the called genes, so a read error is possible. The chain is built from TRBV5-1 and TRBJ2-5; TRBD1 aligns across 7 bases. The CDR3 extends over 13 amino acids. The germline CDR1 and CDR2 sequences are SGHRS and YFSETQ. The CDR3 coding sequence is TGCGCCAGCAGCCCGAGGGGGCGAGAGGCCCAGTACTTC. Protein product: CASSPRGREAQYF. Full variable domain (remainder filled in from reference TRBV5-1 and TRBJ2-5): KAGVTQTPRYLIKTRGQQVTLSCSPISGHRSVSWYQQTPGQGLQFLFEYFSETQRNKGNFPGRFSGRQFSNSRSEMNVSTLELGDSALYLCASSPRGREAQYFGPGTRLLVL.

A few counts support this clone. This chain links TRBV7-2 with TRBJ2-2; the match to TRBD2 covers 10 bases. Unmatched junction bases numbered 11, after V lost 4 bases and J lost 6 bases. The CDR3 has 17 amino acids. Germline assignment: CDR1 SGHTA and CDR2 FQGNSA. CDR3 in amino acids: CASSSLRTSGSAGELFF. DNA for the CDR3: TGTGCCAGCAGCTCCTTAAGGACTAGCGGATCGGCCGGGGAGCTGTTTTTT.

The chain carries TRBV4-1 and TRBJ2-3, with 7 bases identical to TRBD2. Germline V lookup: CDR1 MGHRA, CDR2 YSYEKL. V shed 1 base and J 5 bases; nucleotides not matched to a gene: 3. The CDR3 totals 14 residues. CDR3 in amino acids: CASSQGASGDTQYF. CDR3 DNA sequence: TGCGCCAGCAGCCAAGGGGCTAGCGGAGATACGCAGTATTTT.

The chain has TRBV10-3 and TRBJ2-1, with 8 bases identical to TRBD2. The germline V gene encodes CDR1 ENHRY and CDR2 SYGVKD. After removal of 4 bases from V and 9 bases from J, the junction contained 2 bases not matched to a gene. The CDR3 loop spans 12 amino acids. CDR3 DNA: TGTGCCATCAGTGGTACTAGCGGTGAGCAGTTCTTC. This gives the protein CAISGTSGEQFF.

This clone was picked up a small number of times. V and J are TRBV29-1 and TRBJ2-1; 8 bases align to TRBD1. The CDR3 has 13 residues. The junction had 7 bases not matched to a gene; V was cut back by 5 bases and J by 7 bases. CDR1 is SQVTM, CDR2 ANQGSEA, per germline. The CDR3 DNA follows: TGCAGCGTTAGCAGGGGGCGAAGAAATGAGCAGTTCTTC. It is translated as CSVSRGRRNEQFF.

This clone was seen many times. The J gene is TRBJ2-7, the V gene TRBV18; unclear D gene. Germline V gives CDR1 KGHSH, CDR2 LQKENI. The CDR3 is 11 amino acids. Trimming took 1 base from V and 5 from J, leaving 3 bases between them. For the CDR3, the DNA is TGTGCCAGCTCACCACAACACGAGCAGTACTTC. Translating gives CASSPQHEQYF.

V and J are TRBV5-4 and TRBJ2-7; D is possibly TRBD2 (6 bases). CDR1 SGHNT and CDR2 YYREEE come from the germline V gene (reference sequence). The CDR3 totals 14 residues. V lost 4 bases and J 0 bases, leaving 11 bases between the germline ends. Here the CDR3 reads CASSQGGNSYEQYF. For the CDR3, the DNA is TGTGCCAGCAGCCAAGGAGGGAACTCCTACGAGCAGTACTTC.

The rearrangement links TRBV4-2 to TRBJ2-2; D may be TRBD1 or TRBD2 (6 bases each). V was clipped by 1 base and J by 0 bases, with 15 bases between them. The CDR3 totals 18 residues. Germline loops: CDR1 LGHNA, CDR2 YNFKEQ. The CDR3, as DNA: TGTGCCAGCAGCCAAGCCCTCTCCGGGGGCTCGAACACCGGGGAGCTGTTTTTT. The encoded protein is CASSQALSGGSNTGELFF.

This clone was detected only a few times. The chain carries TRBV5-4 and TRBJ2-2; D call uncertain. Germline V lookup: CDR1 SGHNT, CDR2 YYREEE (reference sequence). The CDR3 is made up of 15 amino acids. V was shortened by 0 bases and J by 5 bases, with 11 bases between the two germline ends. In nucleotides, the CDR3 is TGTGCCAGCAGCTTGGATAGGATCCAAACCGGGGAGCTGTTTTTT. It is translated as CASSLDRIQTGELFF.

Remarks on this clone: The sample carries other DNA sequences with the same CDR3. The V call is TRBV14, the J call TRBJ1-1; unclear D gene. Germline CDR1 is SGHDN and CDR2 is FVKESK. Trimming took off 4 bases at V and 1 base at J, with 7 bases between the two ends. There are 13 residues in the CDR3. CDR3 protein: CASSPRGNTEAFF. In DNA form, the CDR3 reads TGTGCCAGCAGCCCAAGAGGGAACACTGAAGCTTTCTTT.

This clone was observed many times. The chain employs TRBV5-6 and TRBJ2-7; 9 bases are a match to TRBD1. The germline CDR1 and CDR2 sequences are SGHDT and YYEEEE. The trim removed 1 base at V and 9 bases at J, leaving 8 bases unmatched. The CDR3 extends over 14 amino acids. DNA of the CDR3: TGTGCCAGCAGCTTGAGGCGGACAGGGGTGGTGCAGTACTTC. Its translation is CASSLRRTGVVQYF.

The chain couples TRBV11-2 to TRBJ2-5; 11 bases are shared with TRBD1. V shed 1 base and J 4 bases; nucleotides not matched to a gene: 5. The CDR3 length is 16 residues. Germline CDR1 reads SGHAT; CDR2 reads FQNNGV. The CDR3 nucleotides are TGTGCCAGCAGCTTAGTCCCGGGACAGGGGGGAGAGACCCAGTACTTC. Translating it yields CASSLVPGQGGETQYF. Variable domain in full (rest from reference TRBV11-2 and TRBJ2-5): EAGVAQSPRYKIIEKRQSVAFWCNPISGHATLYWYQQILGQGPKLLIQFQNNGVVDDSQLPKDRFSAERLKGVDSTLKIQPAKLEDSAVYLCASSLVPGQGGETQYFGPGTRLLVL.

This clone has only a few counts. The chain joins TRBV4-3 to TRBJ2-4; D is undetermined. This CDR3 has 15 residues. From germline, CDR1 is LGHNA and CDR2 YSLEER. V dropped 0 bases and J dropped 0 bases, with 6 bases sitting between them. CDR3 bases: TGCGCCAGCAGCCAAGATTGGAAAGCCAAAAACATTCAGTACTTC. Its translation: CASSQDWKAKNIQYF.

The chain recombines TRBV4-3 with TRBJ1-1; no clear D gene. Trimming pared 0 bases from V and 4 bases from J, leaving 3 bases between. Germline CDR1 reads LGHNA; CDR2 reads YSLEER. CDR3 length: 12 residues. The CDR3 coding sequence is TGCGCCAGCAGCCAAGATGGCACTGAAGCTTTCTTT. It translates to CASSQDGTEAFF.

This clone was counted between two and nine times. It is likely a read error: a sequence one base away is far more abundant. The rearrangement uses TRBV23-1 and TRBJ2-3; D is unclear. TRBV23-1 is classed as an ORF, of uncertain function. The CDR3 totals 18 residues. The CDR3 DNA follows: TGCTCCAGCAGTCTAAAGGTCATGGAGCCCGGTCCGGCAGATACGCAGTATTTT. Translation: CSSSLKVMEPGPADTQYF.

CDR3 residues: CASRGRQGTLSGANVLTF. The CDR3 nucleotides are TGTGCCAGCAGGGGAAGACAGGGTACGCTCTCTGGGGCCAACGTCCTGACTTTC. The rearrangement uses TRBV28 and TRBJ2-6, with 7 bases fitting TRBD1. Germline V gene lookup returns CDR1 MDHEN and CDR2 SYDVKM. This CDR3 region has 18 residues. Unmatched junction bases numbered 11, after V lost 6 bases and J lost 0 bases.

The CDR3 is CASSLDHASPETQYF. In DNA form, the CDR3 reads TGCGCCAGCAGCTTGGACCACGCGTCCCCGGAGACCCAGTACTTC. The chain employs TRBV5-1 and TRBJ2-5, with D unclear. There are 15 residues in the CDR3. V was shortened by 0 bases and J by 5 bases, with 14 bases between the two germline ends. Germline assignment: CDR1 SGHRS and CDR2 YFSETQ.